The present TCR beta chain was sequenced within a study of glioma-infiltrating T cells after dendritic cell vaccination (dated by TCRdb to the mid-2010s). Notes on the research overall: Of the 15 glioblastoma patients in the cohort, all drawn from Phase I and II dendritic cell vaccination trials, 9 were newly diagnosed and 6 had recurrent disease. Autologous tumor lysate-pulsed dendritic cell vaccination was administered to the patients between the early 2000s and the early 2010s. To make the vaccine, monocyte-derived dendritic cells were cultured for six to eight days with IL-4 and GM-CSF and then pulsed overnight with autologous tumor lysate. Each patient was given three intradermal dendritic cell vaccine injections, spaced two weeks apart, in the arm below the axilla. In glioblastoma patients vaccinated with dendritic cells, deep sequencing of TCR beta CDR3 regions served to measure the amount of tumor-infiltrating lymphocytes and to compare repertoires between tumor and blood. Survival after dendritic cell vaccination was correlated with TCR sequencing metrics, such as TIL content and the overlap between tumor and blood repertoires. Study-wide conclusions, independent of this receptor: Longer time to progression and overall survival after dendritic cell vaccination were predicted by higher estimated pretreatment TIL content. TCR clonality showed no direct relationship with survival, which suggests that a diverse polyclonal response may be important. The cohort was small and heterogeneous, with few patients having full blood and tumor sets and even fewer initial-recurrent tumor pairs. The response model built on TCR overlap across three groups was characterized as speculative, with prospective validation still needed.

The germline V gene encodes CDR1 LNHDA and CDR2 SQIVND (reference sequence). Trimming at the junction amounts to 5 bases on V and 0 bases on J, and the germline ends lie 11 bases apart. The CDR3 runs 15 amino acids, cysteine and phenylalanine included. CDR3 DNA only is kept here, 45 bases in frame from base 1. The sample's time point, from its label and the paper: after dendritic cell vaccination, including at tumor progression/relapse. Selection of patients required sufficient residual fresh-frozen tumor tissue and over two years of available survival data. Although molecular status otherwise differed among the glioblastoma patients, no patient had an isocitrate dehydrogenase mutation. PBMC were collected before vaccination, two weeks after the third vaccination, and at tumor progression if progression occurred. The Qiagen DNeasy Blood extraction Kit was used to extract genomic DNA. Concerning this clone: Its target antigen remains unknown. No much larger clone exists at a distance of one base, and base qualities are not known.

TCRB CDR3 regions were amplified from about 2 ug genomic DNA, or all available DNA if less, using the immunoSEQ assay. The multiplex PCR relied on 60 forward primers for TCR V beta segments and 13 reverse primers for J beta segments. To estimate reads per starting template, synthetic control templates were spiked into each sample at limiting dilution. The Illumina HiSeq System generated 87 bp sequencing reads. In the authors' own workflow: PCR and sequencing errors were removed by a nearest neighbor algorithm that merged closely related sequences. TCR overlap was measured as the percentage of unique tumor TCR beta sequences that were also present in the peripheral blood of the same patient. Entries here come from immuneACCESS through TCRdb and include only in-frame sequences with V and J called. Some clones fail to appear in such tables; in the studies checked, an unresolved V gene covers under half of the shortfall, and the cause of the remainder is unknown. V and J calls and clone size are as listed in that table; D and trimming were resolved from the DNA. In all, the sample holds tens of thousands of clones, and 75% to 90% of those were seen once. The ten largest clones represent over 2% of the sample.

Sequencing used blood, obtained after dendritic cell vaccination. The sequence links TRBV19 to TRBJ1-3, with a tentative D gene TRBD1 over 5 matching bases. The receptor's source is a human donor with glioblastoma. The nucleotides read TGTGCCAGTAGTTACCCCGGGGGCTCTGGAAACACCATATATTTT. This is translated as CASSYPGGSGNTIYF.